This T cell receptor beta chain was recovered during a study of blood T cell repertoires in COVID-19. Here immunoSEQ multiplex PCR was the method, and the copy in TCRdb shows in-frame clones only, minus some. The sample has about 240,000 clones; roughly four fifths are singletons. Seattle participants joined during active infection and were tracked over time. This CDR3 region has 12 residues. Germline V gene data show CDR1 as SGHNT and CDR2 as YENEEA. Trimming at V came to 3 bases and at J to 7 bases, leaving 0 bases not matched to a gene. Sequencing used peripheral blood. The sequence came from a woman of 80 years or more with COVID-19, enrolled during active disease. This chain links TRBV11-3 with TRBJ2-1; the match to TRBD2 covers 7 bases. The CDR3 spells CASSFSGNEQFF. CDR3 DNA sequence: TGTGCCAGCAGCTTTAGCGGGAATGAGCAGTTCTTC. Drawing the rest from reference TRBV11-3 and TRBJ2-1, the complete variable domain is EAGVVQSPRYKIIEKKQPVAFWCNPISGHNTLYWYLQNLGQGPELLIRYENEEAVDDSQLPKDRFSAERLKGVDSTLKIQPAELGDSAVYLCASSFSGNEQFFGPGTRLTVL.